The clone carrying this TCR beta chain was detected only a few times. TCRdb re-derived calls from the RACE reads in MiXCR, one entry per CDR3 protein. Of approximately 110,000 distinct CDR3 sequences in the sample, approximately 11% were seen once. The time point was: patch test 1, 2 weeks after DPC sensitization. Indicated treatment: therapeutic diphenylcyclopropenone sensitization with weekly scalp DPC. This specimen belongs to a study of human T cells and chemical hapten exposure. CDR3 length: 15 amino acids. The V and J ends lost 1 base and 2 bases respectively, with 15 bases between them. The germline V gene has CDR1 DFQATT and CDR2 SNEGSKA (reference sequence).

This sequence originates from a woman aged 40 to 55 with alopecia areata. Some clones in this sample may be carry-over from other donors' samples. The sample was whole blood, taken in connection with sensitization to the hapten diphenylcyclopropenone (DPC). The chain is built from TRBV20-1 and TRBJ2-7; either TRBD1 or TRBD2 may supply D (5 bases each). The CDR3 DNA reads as TGCAGTGCTAGAGCCCCCCCGGGGACCCCCTACGAGCAGTACTTC. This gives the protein CSARAPPGTPYEQYF.